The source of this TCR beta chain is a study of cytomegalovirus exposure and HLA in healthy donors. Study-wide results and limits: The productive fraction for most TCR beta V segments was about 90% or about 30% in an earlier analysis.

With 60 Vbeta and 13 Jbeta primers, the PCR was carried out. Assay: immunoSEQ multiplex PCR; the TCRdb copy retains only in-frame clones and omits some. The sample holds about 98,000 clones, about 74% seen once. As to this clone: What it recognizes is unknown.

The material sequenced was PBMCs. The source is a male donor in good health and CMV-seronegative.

CDR3: CASSPQGLSNQPQHF. The CDR3 bases are TGTGCCAGCAGCCCCCAGGGGTTGAGCAATCAGCCCCAGCATTTT. This chain joins TRBV11-2 and TRBJ1-5; maybe TRBD1 (6 bases). There are 15 residues in the CDR3. Germline values: CDR1 SGHAT, CDR2 FQNNGV. Trimming shortened V by 5 bases and J by 1 base, and 12 bases separated the two germline ends.